The clone carrying this T cell receptor beta chain was recorded once. Germline loops: CDR1 MDHEN, CDR2 SYDVKM. This CDR3 spans 18 amino acids. Trimming left V 2 bases short and J 5 bases short, with 24 bases between. This sample is part of a study of blood T cell repertoires in COVID-19. In the study's own analysis: Cell counts per sample came from amplifying reference gene primers. Clones were sequenced by immunoSEQ multiplex PCR, and TCRdb holds only the in-frame ones, with some missing. V and J calls and clone size come straight from that table; D and trimming were deduced from the DNA. Of 200,000 to 300,000 clones in the sample, around 86% were seen once.

The clonotype was recovered from a woman between 55 and 75 years old with COVID-19, enrolled during active disease. The material sequenced was peripheral blood. The chain couples TRBV28 to TRBJ1-1; D possibly corresponds to TRBD1 (6 bases). CDR3 nucleotides: TGTGCCAGCAGTTTAGCTGTGGGACACGGTCTGTTTGGAACTGAAGCTTTCTTT. Translating it yields CASSLAVGHGLFGTEAFF.